The clone carrying this T cell receptor beta chain was found a few times. The antigen is undetermined. These data are taken from a study of T-cell memory formation after mild COVID-19. Study outcomes and limitations: Memory from before infection featured some responding clones, which suggests cross-reactive memory joined.

Using constant-segment primers, 5'RACE produced TCR alpha and TCR beta cDNA libraries carrying sample barcodes and UMIs. TCRdb itself ran the 5' RACE reads through MiXCR, one entry per CDR3 protein. This sample has under 600,000 distinct CDR3 sequences, with 20% to 25% found just once. Germline V gives CDR1 MNHEY, CDR2 SVGEGT. Trimming pared 6 bases from V and 9 bases from J, leaving 18 bases between. The length of the CDR3 is 14 residues. Material: PBMCs or a T cell subset sorted from them (not recorded which). This sequence originates from an adult woman who had mild COVID-19 (a few samples of this study predate the infection). Cell type and time point are not known. The chain combines TRBV6-2 or TRBV6-3 with TRBJ2-1; weak D call: TRBD2 (6 bases). The CDR3 DNA sequence: TGTGCCAGCAGCCATGACGGGGGTTTTCGTGAGCAGTTCTTC. It yields the protein CASSHDGGFREQFF.